The 3 T cell receptor beta chains reported below all come from one sample, sequenced in a study of T cell responses to AZD1222 COVID-19 vaccine. Some clones are missing from TCRdb's copy, which holds only in-frame ones; the method was immunoSEQ multiplex PCR. The sample includes over 130,000 clones, around 90% of them seen just once. The material sequenced was peripheral blood, taken 28 days after the second dose of the MenACWY control vaccine. Receptors were obtained from an adult who received the MenACWY meningococcal vaccine as a control.

This sequence joins TRBV5-1 and TRBJ2-2; 7 bases line up with TRBD1. V dropped 4 bases and J dropped 4; count of bases not matched to a gene: 4. This CDR3 spans 14 amino acids. In germline, CDR1 is SGHRS, CDR2 YFSETQ. The CDR3 DNA follows: TGCGCCAGCAGCAACGACAGGGTCACCGGGGAGCTGTTTTTT. Residues: CASSNDRVTGELFF.

Written as DNA, the CDR3 is TGTGCCAGCTCACGAGGGGACAGGGGGTTAGAGACCCAGTACTTC. This encodes CASSRGDRGLETQYF. The chain carries TRBV18 and TRBJ2-5, with TRBD1 matching 11 bases. Looked up from germline, CDR1 is KGHSH and CDR2 is LQKENI. Trimming cost V 4 bases and J 4 bases; bases outside gene matches: 5. There are 15 residues in the CDR3.

V usage is TRBV6-2 or TRBV6-3 and J usage is TRBJ2-5; D is unclear. The CDR3 spans 14 residues. Between the trimmed V and J ends, which lost 2 bases and 4 bases, there was a span of 11 bases. CDR1 MNHEY and CDR2 SVGEGT come from the germline V gene. The CDR3 nucleotides are TGTGCCAGCAGTTACAGGAACTTGGGAGAGACCCAGTACTTC. As protein: CASSYRNLGETQYF.